These 11 T cell receptor beta chains were all obtained from the same sample, sequenced in a study of T-cell reconstitution after alpha-beta-depleted transplantation in children. Unique molecular identifiers were incorporated into the prepared TCRbeta library. MiXCR was run by TCRdb on the PCR reads, yielding one entry per CDR3 protein. The data hold approximately 980,000 distinct CDR3 sequences, with under 30% observed a single time. Source: PBMCs, mostly from graft donor cells, taken 360 days after TCRalphabeta/CD19-depleted stem cell transplant. These receptors all stem from a boy in the first two years of life who had a stem cell transplant for SCID, so the T cells may come from the graft donor.

This clonotype was found a few times. V and J are TRBV18 and TRBJ2-1; a weak D match, TRBD2 (6 bases). Germline values: CDR1 KGHSH, CDR2 LQKENI. V shed 1 base and J shed 4 bases, with 8 bases lying between them. The CDR3 length is 14 residues. CDR3 DNA sequence: TGTGCCAGCTCACCACAGGCGGGGTACAATGAGCAGTTCTTC. Protein sequence: CASSPQAGYNEQFF.

This clonotype was observed many times. The chain combines TRBV10-2 with TRBJ2-7, with D possibly being TRBD2 (6 bases). From germline, CDR1 is WSHSY and CDR2 SAAADI. This CDR3 region has 13 residues. The V and J ends lost 6 bases and 2 bases respectively, with 11 bases between them. CDR3 region: CASRREGTYEQYF. CDR3 sequence (DNA): TGCGCCAGCAGGCGGGAAGGAACCTACGAGCAGTACTTC.

This chain connects TRBV18 to TRBJ2-3, with D possibly being TRBD2 (6 bases). The CDR3 length is 13 residues. V was pared by 4 bases and J by 4 bases, with 9 bases between. Germline V gene sequence: CDR1 KGHSH, CDR2 LQKENI. CDR3 loop: CASSRGVADTQYF. The CDR3 coding sequence is TGTGCCAGCTCACGGGGGGTCGCAGATACGCAGTATTTT.

The chain has TRBV24-1 and TRBJ1-4; TRBD1 matches at 8 bases. The germline CDR1 and CDR2 sequences are KGHDR and SFDVKD. The CDR3 covers 19 residues. Trimming removed 10 bases from V and 0 bases from J; junction bases left unmatched: 18. This CDR3 is CATMLDRESIRSTNEKLFF. CDR3 in DNA: TGTGCCACAATGTTGGACAGGGAATCGATCCGATCAACTAATGAAAAACTGTTTTTT.

The chain uses TRBV7-6 and TRBJ1-3, with a possible D match to TRBD1 (5 bases). Germline V gene data show CDR1 as SGHVS and CDR2 as FNYEAQ. Trimming removed 5 bases from V and 3 bases from J, with 11 bases in between. The CDR3 sequence is 14 residues long. DNA of the CDR3: TGTGCCAGCAGCCCCACCGGGGGTGGAAACACCATATATTTT. This translates into CASSPTGGGNTIYF. Using reference TRBV7-6 and TRBJ1-3 for the parts outside the CDR3, the full variable domain is GAGVSQSPRYKVTKRGQDVALRCDPISGHVSLYWYRQALGQGPEFLTYFNYEAQQDKSGLPNDRFSAERPEGSISTLTIQRTEQRDSAMYRCASSPTGGGNTIYFGEGSWLTVV.

In this sample, this clonotype turned up a few times. In nucleotides, the CDR3 is TGTGCCAGCAGCTATGAGGGCACAGGGGTTCTCGACGAGCAGTACTTC. This encodes CASSYEGTGVLDEQYF. The chain carries TRBV11-2 and TRBJ2-7, with 7 bases lining up with TRBD1. Trimming at V came to 4 bases and at J to 5 bases, leaving 14 bases not matched to a gene. CDR3 length equals 16 residues. CDR1 SGHAT and CDR2 FQNNGV come from the germline V gene.

The sample holds a few counts of this clonotype. V is TRBV15 and J is TRBJ2-4; no firm D call. Trimming removed 0 bases from V and 7 bases from J, with 7 bases in between. From germline, CDR1 is LNHNV and CDR2 YYDKDF (reference sequence). CDR3 length: 13 amino acids. For the CDR3, the DNA is TGTGCCACCAGCAGAGATCCAAGGAACATTCAGTACTTC. Amino acid sequence: CATSRDPRNIQYF.

The genes are TRBV11-2 and TRBJ1-2; tentatively, D is TRBD1 (5 bases). The CDR3 consists of 16 residues. Looked up from germline, CDR1 is SGHAT and CDR2 is FQNNGV. Trimming pared 1 base from V and 4 bases from J, leaving 16 bases between. The CDR3 loop reads CASSLVGTGGIYGYTF. CDR3 nucleotides: TGTGCCAGCAGCTTAGTCGGAACCGGGGGGATCTATGGCTACACCTTC.

This chain links TRBV3-1 with TRBJ2-7; no firm D call. Deletions cut 0 bases from V and 5 bases from J, with 11 bases between. There are 14 residues in the CDR3. Germline CDR1 reads LGHDT; CDR2 reads YNNKEL (reference sequence). Here the CDR3 reads CASSQERVAHEQYF. DNA of the CDR3: TGTGCCAGCAGCCAAGAACGGGTAGCCCACGAGCAGTACTTC.

This clonotype was picked up a small number of times. The rearrangement links TRBV29-1 to TRBJ2-5, with 15 bases matching TRBD2. The germline V gene encodes CDR1 SQVTM and CDR2 ANQGSEA. The CDR3 runs to 15 residues. J lost 4 bases, V lost 7 bases, and 7 bases had no gene match. In DNA form, the CDR3 reads TGCAGCGGCTGGACTAGCGGGGGGGCCGGAGAGACCCAGTACTTC. Its translation: CSGWTSGGAGETQYF.

This sequence joins TRBV5-1 and TRBJ2-1; D may be TRBD2 (5 bases). The CDR3 runs 15 residues. The V end was cut by 5 bases, the J end by 0 bases, with 12 bases between. Germline V gene lookup returns CDR1 SGHRS and CDR2 YFSETQ. CDR3 in DNA: TGCGCCAGCAGGATTACTAGTCCCTCCTACAATGAGCAGTTCTTC. It yields the protein CASRITSPSYNEQFF. The full variable domain, its missing parts supplied by reference TRBV5-1 and TRBJ2-1, is KAGVTQTPRYLIKTRGQQVTLSCSPISGHRSVSWYQQTPGQGLQFLFEYFSETQRNKGNFPGRFSGRQFSNSRSEMNVSTLELGDSALYLCASRITSPSYNEQFFGPGTRLTVL.